The 4 T cell receptor beta chains in this list originate from one sample, sequenced in a study of blood T cell repertoires in COVID-19. Here immunoSEQ multiplex PCR was the method, and the copy in TCRdb shows in-frame clones only, minus some. Of 350,000 to 400,000 clones listed, approximately 90% are singletons. Sequenced: PBMCs or T cells enriched from blood (not recorded which). The receptor source for this set is a woman aged 18-30 years who had recovered from COVID-19.

V gene TRBV13 combines with J gene TRBJ2-7, with 9 bases identical to TRBD2. Unmatched junction bases numbered 4, after V lost 0 bases and J lost 4 bases. This CDR3 has 15 amino acids. Germline CDR1 is PRHDT and CDR2 is FYEKMQ (reference sequence). In nucleotides, the CDR3 is TGTGCCAGCAGCTTAGGAGCGGGGGGTCGGTACGAGCAGTACTTC. Translated: CASSLGAGGRYEQYF.

This clone was detected once. The chain links TRBV6-4 to TRBJ1-1; 8 positions match TRBD1. Germline values: CDR1 MRHNA, CDR2 SNTAGT. The CDR3 consists of 19 residues. The ends lost 6 bases at V and 0 bases at J; junction bases unmatched: 18. For the CDR3, the DNA is TGTGCCAGCAGCCCGACAGGGGTCGGCTCTCAAACAATGAACACTGAAGCTTTCTTT. Translating gives CASSPTGVGSQTMNTEAFF.

The genes are TRBV28 and TRBJ1-1; perhaps TRBD1 as D (6 bases). Germline V CDR1 and CDR2: MDHEN, SYDVKM. V dropped 4 bases and J dropped 6 bases, with 15 bases sitting between them. CDR3 size: 14 residues. DNA of the CDR3: TGTGCCAGCAGTTCAAACAGGGTTGGAGCTGAAGCTTTCTTT. Translating gives CASSSNRVGAEAFF.

The J gene is TRBJ2-2, the V gene TRBV5-1, with D unclear. The germline V and J ends were trimmed by 2 bases and 13 bases, with 12 bases remaining between them. The CDR3 sequence is 12 residues long. Germline V gene data show CDR1 as SGHRS and CDR2 as YFSETQ. This chain's CDR3 is CASSFSSTWLFF. CDR3 nucleotide sequence: TGCGCCAGCAGCTTTTCGTCCACTTGGCTGTTTTTT.